Listed below are T cell receptor beta chains from one sample, sequenced in a study of T-cell reconstitution after alpha-beta-depleted transplantation in children. TCRdb redid the calling of the PCR reads with MiXCR, one entry per CDR3 protein. Of about 580,000 distinct CDR3 sequences in the sample, about 21% were seen once. The material sequenced was PBMCs, mostly from graft donor cells, taken 360 days after TCRalphabeta/CD19-depleted stem cell transplant. The receptors were gathered from a boy under two years old who had a stem cell transplant for acute myeloid leukemia, so the T cells may come from the graft donor. The conserved cysteine and the conserved F or W are not part of the CDR3 here.

V gene,J gene,CDR3 protein
TRBV15,TRBJ2-7,ATSRDFADRSPYEQY
TRBV29-1,TRBJ2-3,SVAQGGTDTQY
TRBV4-2,TRBJ1-1,ASSQESGVEAF
TRBV6-5,TRBJ2-7,ASSSAGAVTTYEQY
TRBV15,TRBJ2-3,ATSWGTARRTQY
TRBV12-3/TRBV12-4,TRBJ2-1,ASSSGTGISSYNEQF
TRBV7-2,TRBJ2-7,ASSLARGGTYEQY
TRBV20-1,TRBJ1-2,SARNGYT
TRBV29-1,TRBJ2-5,SVRLETGTQY
TRBV6-5,TRBJ2-3,ASSYYGRTDKQY
TRBV20-1,TRBJ2-3,SALELGVLQY
TRBV18,TRBJ2-1,ASSPRSLQRGSRNEQF
TRBV10-3,TRBJ1-1,AISEWAGNTEAF
TRBV9,TRBJ2-1,ASSPRQGTFNEQF
TRBV20-1,TRBJ2-2,SARDRGGPNTGELF
TRBV5-1,TRBJ2-5,ASSFSNQETQY
TRBV20-1,TRBJ2-3,SASKGGGPMDTQY
TRBV29-1,TRBJ2-2,SVGRRNTGELF
TRBV7-9,TRBJ1-1,ASSLALGQAGIEAF
TRBV28,TRBJ2-2,ASSLRIAGAGELF
TRBV7-8,TRBJ1-2,ASSSPGGLDGYT
TRBV7-2,TRBJ2-1,ASSLQGFPNEQF
TRBV20-1,TRBJ2-7,SAWVRGPSSYEQY
TRBV20-1,TRBJ1-1,SALGQYRNTEAF
TRBV20-1,TRBJ1-1,SAKTTGRGTEAF
TRBV25-1,TRBJ2-7,ASSELGDFYEQY
TRBV7-9,TRBJ2-2,ASKQITGELF
TRBV25-1,TRBJ1-3,ASSETGVGNTIY
TRBV6-5,TRBJ2-3,ASSYSLQGGADTQY
TRBV5-5,TRBJ2-2,ASSSGTGHTGELF
TRBV7-3,TRBJ2-3,ASSLLPYGTDTQY
TRBV20-1,TRBJ2-3,SARSGDPTDTQY
TRBV9,TRBJ1-2,ASSPGTEPVYGYT